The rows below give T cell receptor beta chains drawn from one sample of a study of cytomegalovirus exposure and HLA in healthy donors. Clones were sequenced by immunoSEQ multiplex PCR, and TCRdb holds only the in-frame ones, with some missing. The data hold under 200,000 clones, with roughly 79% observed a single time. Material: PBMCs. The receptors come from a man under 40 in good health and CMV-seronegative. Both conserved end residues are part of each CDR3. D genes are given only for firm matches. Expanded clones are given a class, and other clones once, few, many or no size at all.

CASSPLGRLSEQYF | TGTGCCAGCAGCCCGCTGGGGAGGCTGAGCGAGCAGTACTTC | few | TRBV7-8 | - | TRBJ2-7 | 14
CASSLVLGTDTQYF | TGTGCCAGCAGTTTAGTACTGGGCACAGATACGCAGTATTTT | few | TRBV27 | - | TRBJ2-3 | 14
CASSYASGGTDTQYF | TGTGCCAGCAGTTACGCTAGCGGGGGCACAGATACGCAGTATTTT | - | TRBV6-6 | TRBD2 | TRBJ2-3 | 15
CASNPGVGNTIYF | TGCGCCAGCAACCCAGGGGTTGGAAACACCATATATTTT | once | TRBV5-1 | - | TRBJ1-3 | 13
CASSLTGTSLTNIQYF | TGTGCCAGCAGCTTAACGGGGACTAGCCTGACAAACATTCAGTACTTC | - | TRBV7-3 | TRBD2 | TRBJ2-4 | 16
CATSRLPGVGQNEKLFF | TGTGCCACCAGCAGGCTTCCAGGGGTAGGGCAAAATGAAAAACTGTTTTTT | - | TRBV15 | - | TRBJ1-4 | 17
CASSRSNSPLHF | TGTGCCAGCAGCAGGAGTAATTCACCCCTCCACTTT | - | TRBV4-2 | - | TRBJ1-6 | 12
CASSFINYGYTF | TGTGCCAGCAGTTTTATTAACTATGGCTACACCTTC | - | TRBV28 | - | TRBJ1-2 | 12
CASSPRTSGTYEQYF | TGTGCCAGCAGCCCTCGGACTAGTGGCACGTACGAGCAGTACTTC | - | TRBV4-2 | TRBD2 | TRBJ2-7 | 15
CASSRAQTNPYEQYF | TGTGCCAGCAGCCGTGCCCAGACTAACCCCTACGAGCAGTACTTC | once | TRBV28 | - | TRBJ2-7 | 15
CASSLSAGSTDTQYF | TGTGCCAGCAGCTTATCAGCGGGGAGCACAGATACGCAGTATTTT | - | TRBV11-3 | TRBD2 | TRBJ2-3 | 15
CASSPGGHGYTF | TGTGCCAGCAGTCCCGGGGGGCATGGCTACACCTTC | - | TRBV6-5 | - | TRBJ1-2 | 12
CASRTGGYGNQPQHF | TGTGCCAGCCGGACAGGGGGCTACGGCAATCAGCCCCAGCATTTT | - | TRBV6-5 | TRBD1 | TRBJ1-5 | 15
CASSFTSGTNYEQYF | TGCGCCAGCAGCTTTACTAGCGGGACCAACTACGAGCAGTACTTC | - | TRBV5-1 | TRBD2 | TRBJ2-7 | 15
CASSLTQETQYF | TGTGCCAGCAGCTTAACTCAAGAGACCCAGTACTTC | - | TRBV13 | - | TRBJ2-5 | 12
CASSYVGDRGPRYTF | TGTGCCAGCAGTTACGTAGGGGACAGGGGCCCGCGCTACACTTTC | - | TRBV6-5 | TRBD1 | TRBJ1-2 | 15
CASSFYGTGALDNSPLHF | TGTGCCAGCAGTTTCTATGGGACAGGGGCCCTTGATAATTCACCCCTCCACTTT | - | TRBV28 | TRBD1 | TRBJ1-6 | 18
CASSGTSGRPDTQYF | TGCGCCAGCAGCGGGACTAGCGGGAGGCCAGATACGCAGTATTTT | - | TRBV5-1 | TRBD2 | TRBJ2-3 | 15
CASSRLSTGAEQYF | TGTGCCAGCAGCCGACTTTCAACAGGGGCCGAGCAGTACTTC | - | TRBV28 | TRBD1 | TRBJ2-7 | 14
CASSSGQGGSGQPQHF | TGTGCCAGCTCATCGGGACAGGGGGGATCAGGTCAGCCCCAGCATTTT | - | TRBV18 | TRBD1 | TRBJ1-5 | 16
CASSVDPIADTQYF | TGTGCCAGCAGCGTAGACCCCATAGCGGATACGCAGTATTTT | - | TRBV9 | - | TRBJ2-3 | 14
CASSLKHRGETQYF | TGTGCCAGCAGCTTAAAACACAGGGGCGAGACCCAGTACTTC | - | TRBV13 | TRBD1 | TRBJ2-5 | 14
CASSLGGGPQETQYF | TGTGCCAGCAGCTTAGGGGGAGGGCCCCAAGAGACCCAGTACTTC | - | TRBV7-2 | TRBD2 | TRBJ2-5 | 15
CASSPPGKHTDTQYF | TGTGCCAGCAGCCCTCCGGGAAAACACACAGATACGCAGTATTTT | - | TRBV11-3 | - | TRBJ2-3 | 15
CATAAGISYEQYF | TGTGCCACCGCTGCAGGAATCTCCTACGAGCAGTACTTC | - | TRBV19 | - | TRBJ2-7 | 13